This T cell receptor (beta chain) was documented in a study of blood T cell repertoires in COVID-19 (TCRdb year 2020). About the study as a whole: Samples from collaborators originated in the United States, Italy and Spain and spanned both the acute and convalescent phases of COVID-19. Deeply sampled blood TCRbeta repertoires from subjects exposed to, actively infected with, or recovered from COVID-19 were included in the dataset. The material from the prospective study consisted of cDNA or gDNA derived from T cells, B-cell-depleted T cells, or PBMCs. The repertoires were released in a freely available public database intended as a resource for research on the immune response to SARS-CoV-2. Where available, HLA class I and class II types were obtained from metadata supplied by the sample provider rather than from assay-based typing. The sample metadata nearly always contained a de-identified subject ID, COVID-19 status, age in years and sex. Samples came from the ongoing ImmuneRACE study (first 160 participants) plus 1,254 subjects from 6 global collaborators. Results the study describes overall, beyond this receptor: The quantity of clinical and demographic metadata differed by source and by participant and was supplied without curation.

Collaborating institutions collected whole blood in K2EDTA tubes following their own protocols. For TCRbeta analysis, collaborator samples were shipped as frozen whole blood, as isolated PBMCs, or as DNA extracted from either sample type. TCRbeta CDR3 regions were amplified from genomic DNA by means of the immunoSEQ Assay, a bias-controlled multiplex PCR. The published analysis was carried out like this. Within the assay, amplification of reference gene primers was used to estimate how many nucleated cells each sample contained. Sequence reads were collapsed and filtered to measure the absolute abundance of every unique TCRbeta CDR3 rearrangement. Productive Simpson clonality was computed per sample as the square root of Simpson's diversity index over productive rearrangements. TCRdb's version of the immuneACCESS table is confined to in-frame rearrangements and falls short of the full clone set. An unresolved V gene accounts for under half of the shortfall where checked; the remainder is of unknown origin. That table supplies the V and J calls and clone size; D and trimming were determined from the DNA. The sample profile shows approximately 44,000 clones; roughly 90% of them were found once. The ten largest clones take up approximately 8% of the sample.

The germline V gene sets CDR1 to SGHNT and CDR2 to YENEEA. V and J lose 5 bases and 2 bases, and a span of 9 bases separates them. There are 13 amino acids in the CDR3, from cysteine to phenylalanine inclusive. Only the CDR3 DNA is retained, 39 bases long and in frame from the first base. Regarding this clone: What antigen it recognizes has not been identified. No per-base quality is available; no much larger clone lies one base away.

Sequenced: peripheral blood. The source of this sequence is a man aged 60 to 75 with active COVID-19. The chain employs TRBV11-3 and TRBJ2-5; perhaps TRBD2 is the D gene, with 6 bases matching. This receptor carries the CDR3 CASSPSGQETQYF. The DNA is as follows: TGTGCCAGCAGCCCGAGCGGGCAAGAGACCCAGTACTTC. With all but the CDR3 taken from the reference TRBV11-3 and TRBJ2-5 genes, the full variable domain is: EAGVVQSPRYKIIEKKQPVAFWCNPISGHNTLYWYLQNLGQGPELLIRYENEEAVDDSQLPKDRFSAERLKGVDSTLKIQPAELGDSAVYLCASSPSGQETQYFGPGTRLLVL.